These 10 T cell receptor beta chains share one sample of origin, sequenced in a study of cytomegalovirus exposure and HLA in healthy donors. Researchers ran the PCR with 60 Vbeta and 13 Jbeta primers. The repertoire was sequenced with immunoSEQ multiplex PCR; TCRdb's copy has only in-frame clones and lacks some. The table has about 130,000 clones, about 80% seen once; the top ten hold roughly 3%. Sequenced material: PBMCs. These receptors were obtained from a male donor in good health and CMV-seronegative.

V is TRBV7-9 and J is TRBJ2-3; possibly TRBD2 for D (5 bases). The ends were cut back, 7 bases at V and 3 bases at J, with 20 bases in the middle. Germline loops: CDR1 SEHNR, CDR2 FQNEAQ (reference sequence). This CDR3 contains 16 residues. The CDR3 sequence: CASISPRGNETDTQYF. CDR3 DNA sequence: TGTGCCAGCATCTCCCCCCGGGGTAATGAGACAGATACGCAGTATTTT.

V and J are TRBV7-7 and TRBJ2-5, with TRBD2 matching over 9 bases. Germline-derived CDR1 and CDR2 are SSHAT and FNYEAQ (reference sequence). The CDR3 totals 15 residues. The junction had 4 bases not matched to a gene; V was cut back by 1 base and J by 4 bases. The CDR3 sequence is CASSLEAGGRETQYF. In DNA, the CDR3 is TGTGCCAGCAGCTTAGAGGCGGGAGGGAGAGAGACCCAGTACTTC. The full variable domain, in which reference TRBV7-7 and TRBJ2-5 provide the parts outside the CDR3, is GAGVSQSPRYKVTKRGQDVTLRCDPISSHATLYWYQQALGQGPEFLTYFNYEAQPDKSGLPSDRFSAERPEGSISTLTIQRTEQRDSAMYRCASSLEAGGRETQYFGPGTRLLVL.

The genes are TRBV6-5 and TRBJ2-7, with 9 nucleotides matching TRBD1. The junction had 8 bases not matched to a gene; V was cut back by 2 bases and J by 6 bases. The CDR3 runs to 15 residues. Germline V CDR1 and CDR2: MNHEY, SVGAGI. CDR3 DNA: TGTGCCAGCAGTTACGCGGGACAGGGCCCCTCCGAGCAGTACTTC. Protein: CASSYAGQGPSEQYF.

This clone has just a few counts. This chain connects TRBV15 to TRBJ2-3; 7 nucleotides match TRBD1. The V gene end was trimmed by 2 bases and the J gene end by 0 bases; junction bases not matched to a gene: 2. In germline, CDR1 is LNHNV, CDR2 YYDKDF (reference sequence). The CDR3 consists of 15 residues. CDR3 loop: CATSRSRGSTDTQYF. CDR3 DNA sequence: TGTGCCACCAGCAGATCCAGGGGGAGCACAGATACGCAGTATTTT.

The chain combines TRBV5-1 with TRBJ2-7; the match to TRBD2 covers 11 bases. The J segment lost 3 bases and the V segment lost 4 bases, leaving 3 bases of the junction unmatched. Germline CDR1 and CDR2: SGHRS and YFSETQ. CDR3 length equals 14 residues. The CDR3 sequence is CASSTGLADYEQYF. In DNA, the CDR3 is TGCGCCAGCAGCACGGGACTAGCGGACTACGAGCAGTACTTC. Together with reference TRBV5-1 and TRBJ2-7, the CDR3 gives the full variable domain: KAGVTQTPRYLIKTRGQQVTLSCSPISGHRSVSWYQQTPGQGLQFLFEYFSETQRNKGNFPGRFSGRQFSNSRSEMNVSTLELGDSALYLCASSTGLADYEQYFGPGTRLTVT.

The chain combines TRBV6-1 with TRBJ2-1, with a possible D match to TRBD2 (6 bases). Trimming cost V 1 base and J 12 bases, with 13 bases left between them. The germline CDR1 and CDR2 sequences are MNHNS and SASEGT. The CDR3 has 13 residues. The CDR3, as DNA: TGTGCCAGCAGTGAAGGGGGTGGGGGGTGGCAGTTCTTC. It specifies CASSEGGGGWQFF.

The chain combines TRBV4-1 with TRBJ2-1; 11 bases map to TRBD1. The trim removed 4 bases at V and 3 bases at J, leaving 8 bases unmatched. Germline V gene sequence: CDR1 MGHRA, CDR2 YSYEKL. CDR3 length equals 17 residues. The DNA of the CDR3 is TGCGCCAGCAGCCGGCACGGGACAGGGGGAAACTACAATGAGCAGTTCTTC. Amino acids: CASSRHGTGGNYNEQFF.

The chain joins TRBV29-1 to TRBJ1-2, with a weak D call TRBD1 (5 bases). Germline V gives CDR1 SQVTM, CDR2 ANQGSEA. CDR3 size: 12 residues. Deletions cut 3 bases from V and 8 bases from J, with 13 bases between. The CDR3 DNA reads as TGCAGCGTTGAGAGGGAGGGGAGGGGCTACACCTTC. Translating gives CSVEREGRGYTF.

The CDR3 coding sequence is TGTGCCAGTAGTATAGGGCGCAATCAGCCCCAGCATTTT. It is translated as CASSIGRNQPQHF. This sequence joins TRBV19 and TRBJ1-5; D uncertain. The V end was cut by 1 base, the J end by 2 bases, with 3 bases between. Germline CDR1 LNHDA, CDR2 SQIVND (reference sequence). The length of the CDR3 is 13 residues.

The chain uses TRBV28 and TRBJ2-7; TRBD1 matches 9 bases. The CDR3 spans 19 residues. V lost 5 bases to trimming and J lost 6 bases; unmatched junction nucleotides: 23. The germline V gene encodes CDR1 MDHEN and CDR2 SYDVKM. The DNA of the CDR3 is TGTGCCAGCAGTCCCCACATTGGGGGGGGGACAGGGCAGTCTCGCGAGCAGTACTTC. This translates into CASSPHIGGGTGQSREQYF.